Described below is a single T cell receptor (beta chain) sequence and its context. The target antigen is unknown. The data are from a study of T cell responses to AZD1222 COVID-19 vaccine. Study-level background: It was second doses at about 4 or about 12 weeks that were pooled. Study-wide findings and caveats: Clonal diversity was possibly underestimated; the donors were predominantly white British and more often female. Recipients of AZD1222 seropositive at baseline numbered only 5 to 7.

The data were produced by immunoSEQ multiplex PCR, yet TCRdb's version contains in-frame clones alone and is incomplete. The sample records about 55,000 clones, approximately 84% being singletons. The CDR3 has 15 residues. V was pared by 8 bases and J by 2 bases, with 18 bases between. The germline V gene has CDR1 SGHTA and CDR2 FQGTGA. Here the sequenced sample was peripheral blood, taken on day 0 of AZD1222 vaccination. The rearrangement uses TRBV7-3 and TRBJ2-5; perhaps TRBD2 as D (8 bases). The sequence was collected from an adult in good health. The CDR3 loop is CASQGVAGGQETQYF. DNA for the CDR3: TGTGCCAGCCAGGGGGTCGCGGGAGGACAAGAGACCCAGTACTTC.